These T cell receptor beta chains were read from a single sample in a study of control samples from healthy donors and cancer patients. Sequenced by immunoSEQ multiplex PCR; TCRdb stores in-frame clones only, minus some. The sample lists tens of thousands of clones; roughly 90% were seen once. The material sequenced was blood. The receptor set was obtained from a man aged 50-59 years in good health. CDR3s include the opening cysteine and the closing phenylalanine or tryptophan. The D gene is left open where the match is weak. Clone size is not always given. Where it is, it says once, few, many or a class for expanded clones.

cdr3_aa cdr3_nt j_call d_call clone_size v_call
CASSIRGDTLISSGYTF TGTGCCAGTAGTATCAGGGGGGACACGTTGATCTCTAGCGGCTACACCTTC TRBJ1-2 TRBD1 NA TRBV19
CASSDSPGEGTEAFF TGTGCCAGCAGTGACTCCCCAGGGGAGGGCACTGAAGCTTTCTTT TRBJ1-1 NA NA TRBV6-4
CASSLNTGGADTQYF TGCGCCAGCAGCTTGAATACAGGGGGCGCAGATACGCAGTATTTT TRBJ2-3 TRBD1 NA TRBV5-1
CATSDSPNPRGPTTNTGELFF TGTGCCACCAGTGATTCCCCTAACCCCCGGGGCCCAACAACAAACACCGGGGAGCTGTTTTTT TRBJ2-2 NA NA TRBV24-1
CASSLNSPADNEQFF TGCGCCAGCAGCTTGAACTCTCCCGCGGACAATGAGCAGTTCTTC TRBJ2-1 NA NA TRBV5-1
CASSLDLGSTYEQYF TGCGCCAGCAGCTTGGATCTCGGGAGTACCTACGAGCAGTACTTC TRBJ2-7 NA NA TRBV5-1
CASSLSTQGIQYF TGTGCCAGCAGCCTTTCTACTCAGGGGATTCAGTACTTC TRBJ2-4 NA NA TRBV5-8
CASSSGLRAGKETQYF TGTGCCAGTAGTTCTGGGCTGCGCGCGGGGAAAGAGACCCAGTACTTC TRBJ2-5 NA NA TRBV19
CASSSPPTGAKNIQYF TGTGCCAGCAGCTCCCCTCCGACAGGGGCCAAAAACATTCAGTACTTC TRBJ2-4 TRBD1 medium-sized TRBV11-2
CASSFGTYEQYF TGTGCCAGCAGCTTCGGGACTTACGAGCAGTACTTC TRBJ2-7 NA NA TRBV11-2
CASSPGGPYEQYF TGTGCCAGCAGTCCGGGAGGGCCCTACGAGCAGTACTTC TRBJ2-7 TRBD2 once TRBV6-5
CASRGRDGYGYTF TGTGCCAGCAGGGGGAGGGATGGATATGGCTACACCTTC TRBJ1-2 NA once TRBV27
CASSYSRQGGEQYF TGTGCCAGCAGTTACTCGCGACAGGGGGGTGAGCAGTACTTC TRBJ2-7 TRBD1 NA TRBV6-6
CASAQGSGNTIYF TGTGCCAGCGCCCAGGGAAGTGGAAACACCATATATTTT TRBJ1-3 NA NA TRBV6-5
CASSSTKYEQYF TGTGCCAGCAGTTCGACCAAGTACGAGCAGTACTTC TRBJ2-7 NA once TRBV28
CASSGTATNEKLFF TGCGCCAGCAGCGGAACAGCAACTAATGAAAAACTGTTTTTT TRBJ1-4 NA NA TRBV5-1
CASSGPKWTQYF TGTGCCAGCTCAGGGCCCAAGTGGACCCAGTACTTC TRBJ2-5 NA NA TRBV6-5
CASSPSRSNQPQHF TGTGCCAGCTCACCGTCCAGGAGCAATCAGCCCCAGCATTTT TRBJ1-5 NA NA TRBV18
CASSFLGATGNTIYF TGTGCCAGCAGCTTCCTAGGGGCTACGGGAAACACCATATATTTT TRBJ1-3 NA NA TRBV5-8
CSVGQNTEAFF TGCAGCGTTGGGCAGAACACTGAAGCTTTCTTT TRBJ1-1 NA once TRBV29-1
CASSQGGIAKYQETQYF TGTGCCAGCAGCCAAGGAGGGATAGCGAAATACCAAGAGACCCAGTACTTC TRBJ2-5 NA NA TRBV4-2
CASSDTGGHNEQFF TGTGCCAGCAGTGATACGGGGGGCCACAATGAGCAGTTCTTC TRBJ2-1 NA NA TRBV6-4
CASSESARRNSPLHF TGCGCCAGCAGTGAGTCTGCCAGGCGGAATTCACCCCTCCACTTT TRBJ1-6 NA NA TRBV10-2
CASSELGTGTFF TGCGCCAGCAGTGAGCTCGGGACAGGGACTTTCTTT TRBJ1-1 TRBD1 once TRBV10-2
CASSYSPPGSGNTIYF TGTGCCAGCAGTTACTCGCCGCCAGGGTCAGGAAACACCATATATTTT TRBJ1-3 NA once TRBV6-5
CASSGPGRSGNTIYF TGTGCCAGCAGTGGTCCGGGCCGATCTGGAAACACCATATATTTT TRBJ1-3 NA NA TRBV25-1
CASSLDLTSGGTDTQYF TGTGCCAGCAGCTTAGATCTGACTAGCGGGGGGACAGATACGCAGTATTTT TRBJ2-3 TRBD2 NA TRBV11-2
CASSDGGGSYNEQFF TGTGCCAGCAGTGACGGGGGGGGCTCCTACAATGAGCAGTTCTTC TRBJ2-1 TRBD2 NA TRBV6-4
CAASSSPQLSGANVLTF TGTGCCGCCAGTAGTAGCCCCCAGCTCTCTGGGGCCAACGTCCTGACTTTC TRBJ2-6 NA NA TRBV19
CASSSGGYQETQYF TGTGCCAGCAGCTCCGGGGGGTACCAAGAGACCCAGTACTTC TRBJ2-5 TRBD2 NA TRBV7-6
CASSPLPSGGTYEQYF TGCGCCAGCAGCCCTTTACCTAGCGGGGGGACCTACGAGCAGTACTTC TRBJ2-7 TRBD2 once TRBV4-1
CATSRGDGGQYF TGTGCCACCTCAAGGGGGGACGGCGGGCAGTACTTC TRBJ2-7 NA NA TRBV25-1
CASSLKSGPLHF TGTGCCAGCAGTTTGAAGTCCGGTCCCCTCCACTTT TRBJ1-6 NA few TRBV27